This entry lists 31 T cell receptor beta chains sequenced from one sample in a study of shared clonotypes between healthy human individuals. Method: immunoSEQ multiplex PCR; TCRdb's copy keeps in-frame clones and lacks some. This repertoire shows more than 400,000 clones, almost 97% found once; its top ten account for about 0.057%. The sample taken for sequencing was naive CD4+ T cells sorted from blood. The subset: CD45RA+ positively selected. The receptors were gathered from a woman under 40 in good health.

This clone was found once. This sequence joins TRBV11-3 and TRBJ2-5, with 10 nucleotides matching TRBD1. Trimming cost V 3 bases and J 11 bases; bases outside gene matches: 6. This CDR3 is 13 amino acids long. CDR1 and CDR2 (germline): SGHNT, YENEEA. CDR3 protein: CASSFGQGGEQYF. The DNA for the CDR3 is TGTGCCAGCAGCTTCGGACAGGGGGGAGAGCAGTACTTC.

The CDR3 bases are TGCAGCGTCCACCAGTCCAGCGCCGGCGAGACCCAGTACTTC. Translation: CSVHQSSAGETQYF. The V call is TRBV29-1, the J call TRBJ2-5; D gene uncertain. Germline CDR1 SQVTM, CDR2 ANQGSEA. The CDR3 is 14 amino acids. Trimming took 6 bases from V and 5 from J, leaving 19 bases between them.

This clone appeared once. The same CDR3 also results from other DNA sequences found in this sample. The CDR3: CASSPGQNTEAFF. CDR3 in DNA: TGTGCCAGCTCCCCTGGACAGAACACTGAAGCTTTCTTT. This rearrangement joins TRBV18 to TRBJ1-1, with D possibly TRBD1 on 5 matching bases. V lost 6 bases to trimming and J lost 1 base, with 9 bases between them. CDR1 is KGHSH and CDR2 is LQKENI in the germline V gene. The CDR3 length is 13 residues.

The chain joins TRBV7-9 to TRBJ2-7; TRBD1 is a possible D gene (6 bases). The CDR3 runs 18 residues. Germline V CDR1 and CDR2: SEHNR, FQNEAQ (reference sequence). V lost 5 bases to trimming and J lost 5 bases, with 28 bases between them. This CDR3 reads CASSLAMHRDTPANEQYF. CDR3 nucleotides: TGTGCCAGCAGCCTCGCCATGCACCGGGACACCCCGGCGAACGAGCAGTACTTC.

The CDR3 bases are TGTGCCAGCAGCTGGCGGCAGGTGGGAACTAATGAAAAACTGTTTTTT. Its translation is CASSWRQVGTNEKLFF. The chain combines TRBV11-2 with TRBJ1-4; D is undetermined. The CDR3 runs to 16 residues. V lost 4 bases and J 1 base, leaving 13 bases between the germline ends. Germline V gene data show CDR1 as SGHAT and CDR2 as FQNNGV.

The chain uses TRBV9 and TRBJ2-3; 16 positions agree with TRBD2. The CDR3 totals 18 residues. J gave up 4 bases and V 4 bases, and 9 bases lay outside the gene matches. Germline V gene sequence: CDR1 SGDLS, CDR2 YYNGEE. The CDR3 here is CASSPLGLAGGPADTQYF. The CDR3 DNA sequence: TGTGCCAGCAGCCCCTTGGGACTAGCGGGAGGGCCCGCAGATACGCAGTATTTT.

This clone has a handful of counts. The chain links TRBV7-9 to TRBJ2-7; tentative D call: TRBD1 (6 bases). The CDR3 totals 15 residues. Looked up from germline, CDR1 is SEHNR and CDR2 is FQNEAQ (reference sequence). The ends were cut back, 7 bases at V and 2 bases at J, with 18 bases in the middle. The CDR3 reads CASTRRTGQTYEQYF. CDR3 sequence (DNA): TGTGCCAGCACAAGACGGACGGGACAAACCTACGAGCAGTACTTC.

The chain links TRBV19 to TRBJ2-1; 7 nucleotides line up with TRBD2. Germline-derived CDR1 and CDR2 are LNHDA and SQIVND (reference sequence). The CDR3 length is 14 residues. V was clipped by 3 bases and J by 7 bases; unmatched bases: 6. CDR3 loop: CASSILGRENEQFF. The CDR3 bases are TGTGCCAGTAGTATCTTGGGGAGGGAGAATGAGCAGTTCTTC.

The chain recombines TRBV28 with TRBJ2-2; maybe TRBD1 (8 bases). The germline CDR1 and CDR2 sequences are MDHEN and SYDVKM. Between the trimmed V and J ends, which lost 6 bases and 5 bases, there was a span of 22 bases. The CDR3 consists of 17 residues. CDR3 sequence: CASSKLQGARGTGELFF. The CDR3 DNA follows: TGTGCCAGCAGCAAACTGCAGGGGGCGCGGGGGACCGGGGAGCTGTTTTTT.

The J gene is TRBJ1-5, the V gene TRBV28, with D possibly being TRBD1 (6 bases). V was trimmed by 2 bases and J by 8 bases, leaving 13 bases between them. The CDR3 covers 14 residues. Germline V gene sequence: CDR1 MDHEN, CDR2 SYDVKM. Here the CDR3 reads CASSLGGAGKPQHF. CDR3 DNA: TGTGCCAGCAGTTTAGGGGGGGCGGGGAAGCCCCAGCATTTT.

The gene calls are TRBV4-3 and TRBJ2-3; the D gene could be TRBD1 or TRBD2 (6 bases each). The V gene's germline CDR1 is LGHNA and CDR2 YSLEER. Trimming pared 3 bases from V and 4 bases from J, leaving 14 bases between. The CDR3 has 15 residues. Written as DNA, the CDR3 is TGCGCCAGCAGCCAGGGGGGCTTCAAGGCAGATACGCAGTATTTT. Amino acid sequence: CASSQGGFKADTQYF.

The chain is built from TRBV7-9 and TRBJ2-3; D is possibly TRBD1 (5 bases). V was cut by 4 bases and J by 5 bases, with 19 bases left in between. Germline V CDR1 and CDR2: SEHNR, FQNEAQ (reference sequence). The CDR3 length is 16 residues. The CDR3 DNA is TGTGCCAGCAGCTCCACTAACACCCCAGGGTTAGATACGCAGTATTTT. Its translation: CASSSTNTPGLDTQYF.

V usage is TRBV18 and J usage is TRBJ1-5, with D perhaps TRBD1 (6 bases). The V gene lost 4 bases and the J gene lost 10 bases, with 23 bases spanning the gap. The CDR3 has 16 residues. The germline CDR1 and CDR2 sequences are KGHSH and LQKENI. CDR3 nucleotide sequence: TGTGCCAGCTCACTAATCCCGGGACAAGTTATGGATCCCCAGCATTTT. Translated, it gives CASSLIPGQVMDPQHF.

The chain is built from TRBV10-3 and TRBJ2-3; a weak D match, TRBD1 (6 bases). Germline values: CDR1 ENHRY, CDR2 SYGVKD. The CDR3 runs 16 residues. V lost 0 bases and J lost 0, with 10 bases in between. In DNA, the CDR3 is TGTGCCATCAGTGAGTCTCCCAGGGGAAGCACAGATACGCAGTATTTT. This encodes CAISESPRGSTDTQYF.

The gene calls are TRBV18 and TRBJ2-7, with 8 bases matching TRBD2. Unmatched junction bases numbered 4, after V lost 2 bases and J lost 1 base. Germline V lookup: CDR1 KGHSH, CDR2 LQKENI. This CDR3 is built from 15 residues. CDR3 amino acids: CASSPKLADSYEQYF. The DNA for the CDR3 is TGTGCCAGCTCACCAAAACTAGCGGATTCCTACGAGCAGTACTTC.

CDR3 sequence (DNA): TGCAGCGTTGTCGCCGGAGCCAATCAGCCCCAGCATTTT. Residues: CSVVAGANQPQHF. The rearrangement uses TRBV29-1 and TRBJ1-5; no clear D. CDR1 is SQVTM, CDR2 ANQGSEA, per germline. Deletions cut 4 bases from V and 3 bases from J, with 10 bases between. CDR3 length equals 13 residues.

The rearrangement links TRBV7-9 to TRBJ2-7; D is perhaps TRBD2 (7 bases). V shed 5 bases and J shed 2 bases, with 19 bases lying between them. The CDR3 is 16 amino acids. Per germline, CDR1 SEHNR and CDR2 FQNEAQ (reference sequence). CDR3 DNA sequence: TGTGCCAGCAGCCCCATCGAGGCGGGGGCGCCCTACGAGCAGTACTTC. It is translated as CASSPIEAGAPYEQYF.

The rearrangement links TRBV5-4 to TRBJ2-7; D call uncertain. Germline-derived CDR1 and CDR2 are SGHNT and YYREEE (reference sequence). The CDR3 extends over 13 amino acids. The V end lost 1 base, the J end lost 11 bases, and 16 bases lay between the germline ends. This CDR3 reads CASSLTLVGIKYF. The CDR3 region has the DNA TGTGCCAGCAGCTTGACGCTTGTGGGGATTAAGTACTTC. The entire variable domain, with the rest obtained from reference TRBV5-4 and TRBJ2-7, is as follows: ETGVTQSPTHLIKTRGQQVTLRCSSQSGHNTVSWYQQALGQGPQFIFQYYREEENGRGNFPPRFSGLQFPNYSSELNVNALELDDSALYLCASSLTLVGIKYFGPGTRLTVT.

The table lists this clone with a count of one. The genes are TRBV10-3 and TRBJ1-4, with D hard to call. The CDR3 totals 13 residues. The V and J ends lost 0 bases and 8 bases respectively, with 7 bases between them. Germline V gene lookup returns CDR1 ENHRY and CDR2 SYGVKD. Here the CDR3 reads CAISESMAEKLFF. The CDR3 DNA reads TGTGCCATCAGTGAGTCGATGGCGGAAAAACTGTTTTTT.

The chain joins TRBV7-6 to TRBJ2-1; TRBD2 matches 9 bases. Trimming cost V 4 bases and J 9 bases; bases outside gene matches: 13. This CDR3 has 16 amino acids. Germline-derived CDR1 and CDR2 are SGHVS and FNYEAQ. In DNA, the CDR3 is TGTGCCAGCAGCTCCTATAGCGGGAGAGGAAGGGGTGAGCAGTTCTTC. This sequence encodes CASSSYSGRGRGEQFF.

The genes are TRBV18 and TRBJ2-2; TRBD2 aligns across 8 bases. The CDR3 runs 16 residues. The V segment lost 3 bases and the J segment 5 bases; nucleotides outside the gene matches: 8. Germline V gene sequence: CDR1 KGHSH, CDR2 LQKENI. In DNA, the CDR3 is TGTGCCAGCTCACCTTACGGACTAGCATCTACCGGGGAGCTGTTTTTT. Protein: CASSPYGLASTGELFF.

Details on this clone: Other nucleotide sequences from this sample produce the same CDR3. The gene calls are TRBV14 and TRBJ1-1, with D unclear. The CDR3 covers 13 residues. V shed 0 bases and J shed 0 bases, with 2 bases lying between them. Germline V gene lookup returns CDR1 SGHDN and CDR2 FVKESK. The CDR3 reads CASSQEVNTEAFF. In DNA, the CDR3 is TGTGCCAGCAGCCAAGAAGTGAACACTGAAGCTTTCTTT.

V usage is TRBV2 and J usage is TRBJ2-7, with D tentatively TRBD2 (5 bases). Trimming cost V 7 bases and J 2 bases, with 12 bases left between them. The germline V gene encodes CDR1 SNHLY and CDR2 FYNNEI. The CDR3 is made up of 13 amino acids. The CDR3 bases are TGTGCCAGCAAGCTCGGGGAACCCTACGAGCAGTACTTC. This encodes CASKLGEPYEQYF.

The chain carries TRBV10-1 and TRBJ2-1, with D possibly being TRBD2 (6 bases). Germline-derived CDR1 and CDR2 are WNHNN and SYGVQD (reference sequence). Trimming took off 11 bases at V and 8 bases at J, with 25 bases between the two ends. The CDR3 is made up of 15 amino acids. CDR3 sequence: CARSTLAGWGHEQFF. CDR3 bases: TGCGCCCGCTCAACATTGGCGGGGTGGGGTCATGAGCAGTTCTTC.

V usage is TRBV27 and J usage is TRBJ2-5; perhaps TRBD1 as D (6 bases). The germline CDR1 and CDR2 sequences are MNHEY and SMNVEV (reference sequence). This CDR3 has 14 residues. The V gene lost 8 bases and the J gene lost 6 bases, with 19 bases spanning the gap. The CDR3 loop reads CASGVRGYEKTQYF. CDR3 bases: TGTGCCAGCGGAGTCAGGGGTTACGAGAAGACCCAGTACTTC.

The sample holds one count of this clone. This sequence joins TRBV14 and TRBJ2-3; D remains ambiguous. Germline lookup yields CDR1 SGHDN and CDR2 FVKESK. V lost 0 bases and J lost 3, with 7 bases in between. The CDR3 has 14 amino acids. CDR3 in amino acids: CASSQDWTTDTQYF. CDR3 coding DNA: TGTGCCAGCAGCCAAGACTGGACGACAGATACGCAGTATTTT.

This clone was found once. CDR3 nucleotides: TGTGCCTGGAGGCAGGGCGCAGGCTACACCTTC. Its protein is CAWRQGAGYTF. The chain employs TRBV30 and TRBJ1-2; TRBD1 might be the D (5 bases). Trimming removed 3 bases at V and 8 bases at J, with 10 bases between. CDR3 length: 11 amino acids. The germline gives CDR1 GTSNPN, CDR2 SVGIG (reference sequence).

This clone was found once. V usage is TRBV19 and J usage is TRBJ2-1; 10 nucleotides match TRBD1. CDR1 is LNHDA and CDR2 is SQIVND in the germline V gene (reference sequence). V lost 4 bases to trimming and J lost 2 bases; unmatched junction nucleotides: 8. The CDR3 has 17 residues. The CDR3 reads CASSSPDRGITYNEQFF. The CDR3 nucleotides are TGTGCCAGTAGTAGCCCGGACAGGGGGATTACCTACAATGAGCAGTTCTTC. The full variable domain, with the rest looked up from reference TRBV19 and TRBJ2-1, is DGGITQSPKYLFRKEGQNVTLSCEQNLNHDAMYWYRQDPGQGLRLIYYSQIVNDFQKGDIAEGYSVSREKKESFPLTVTSAQKNPTAFYLCASSSPDRGITYNEQFFGPGTRLTVL.

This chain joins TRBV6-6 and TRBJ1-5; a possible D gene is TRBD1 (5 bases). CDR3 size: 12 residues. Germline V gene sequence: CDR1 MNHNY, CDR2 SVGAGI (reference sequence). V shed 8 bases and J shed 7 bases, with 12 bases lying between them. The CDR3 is CASCSGWQPQHF. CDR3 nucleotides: TGTGCCAGCTGTTCAGGGTGGCAGCCCCAGCATTTT.

The CDR3 loop reads CASSNLRFGFDEQFF. In DNA form, the CDR3 reads TGTGCCAGCAGCAATCTGCGGTTCGGGTTCGATGAGCAGTTCTTC. The chain uses TRBV7-6 and TRBJ2-1; D remains unclear. CDR1 and CDR2 (germline): SGHVS, FNYEAQ. Trimming removed 5 bases at V and 8 bases at J, with 19 bases between. This CDR3 comprises 15 residues.

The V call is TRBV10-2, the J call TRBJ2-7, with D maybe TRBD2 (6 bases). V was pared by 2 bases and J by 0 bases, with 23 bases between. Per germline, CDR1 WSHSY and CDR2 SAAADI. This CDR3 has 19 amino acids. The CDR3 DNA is TGCGCCAGCAGTGAGGATAGTATGAGGTGGGCCGGGAGCTCCTACGAGCAGTACTTC. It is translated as CASSEDSMRWAGSSYEQYF.